Sequencing of this T cell receptor (beta chain) was carried out in a study of shared clonotypes between healthy human individuals. Study-wide results and limits: Larger estimated richness was generally recorded for naive subsets relative to memory subsets. Sharing of clonotypes among donors was expected to vary with sequencing depth.

Each donor was a Caucasian adult residing in Nashville, Tennessee. Researchers partitioned CD4+ cells into CD45RA+ naive and CD45RA-negative memory subsets. Some clones are missing from TCRdb's copy, which holds only in-frame ones; the method was immunoSEQ multiplex PCR. The table records some 1.1 million clones, roughly 77% of them present only once. Comments on this clone: As yet, its antigen is unknown.

After removal of 11 bases from V and 2 bases from J, the junction contained 6 bases not matched to a gene. From germline, CDR1 is SNHLY and CDR2 FYNNEI. The CDR3 consists of 13 residues. The chain carries TRBV2 and TRBJ2-3; 8 positions match TRBD2. Sequenced: memory CD4+ T cells from PBMCs. Subset: CD45RA-negative fraction. This receptor was identified in a man between 18 and 35 years old in good health. Some clones in this sample may be carry-over from other donors' samples. The CDR3, as DNA: TGTGCCTCTAGCGGACTAGCCACAGATACGCAGTATTTT. Encoded protein: CASSGLATDTQYF.